At least ten counts were recorded for the clone carrying this TCR beta chain. Its specificity is not known. Semi-nested PCR with Nested Universal Primer A followed constant-region reverse priming of full-length variable regions. Each CDR3 protein is one row after TCRdb ran MiXCR on the 5' RACE reads. The sample holds 62,000 or so distinct CDR3 sequences, under 25% seen once. General observations from the study: Tumor Treg TCRs overlapped most with tumor naive CD4+ cells.

CDR1 MNHNS and CDR2 SASEGT come from the germline V gene. This CDR3 comprises 13 residues. Trimming removed 2 bases from V and 7 bases from J, with 6 bases in between. V gene TRBV6-1 combines with J gene TRBJ1-6; D remains ambiguous. The receptor was isolated from a female donor with breast cancer. Specimen: memory CD4+ T cells sorted from a lymph node. Subset meaning: memory CD4+ T cells, CD4+CD45RO+CD25-. CDR3 nucleotides: TGTGCCAGCAGTGAAATAGGGAATTCACCCCTCCACTTT. It yields the protein CASSEIGNSPLHF.